This is a list of T cell receptor beta chains from one sample in a study of regulatory T cells in long-lasting Graves disease. TCRdb recomputed calls from the multiplex PCR reads with MiXCR, one row per CDR3 protein. The sample yields around 470,000 distinct CDR3 sequences, approximately 15% seen once. The same data also contributed to another study, on T cells in Graves' hyperthyroidism and ophthalmopathy.

The sequenced sample was peripheral blood mononuclear cells (PBMCs), obtained at new diagnosis, from a patient treated with antithyroid drugs. The receptors stem from a woman in her fifties or sixties with Graves disease. Each CDR3 is given with its conserved first and last residue. D genes are given only for firm matches. A row's size may be missing; if present it is once, few, many or a size class.

clone size: NA
J gene: TRBJ2-1
D gene: NA
V gene: TRBV18
CDR3 protein: CASSPSSHSDGSSYNEQFF
CDR3 DNA: TGTGCCAGCTCACCTTCTTCTCATTCCGACGGGAGCTCCTACAATGAGCAGTTCTTC

clone size: many
J gene: TRBJ2-7
D gene: TRBD1
V gene: TRBV28
CDR3 protein: CASSPGQAFSYEQYF
CDR3 DNA: TGTGCCAGCAGTCCCGGACAGGCCTTCTCCTACGAGCAGTACTTC

clone size: many
J gene: TRBJ2-3
D gene: NA
V gene: TRBV2
CDR3 protein: CASKRGLADTQYF
CDR3 DNA: TGTGCCAGCAAACGGGGACTCGCGGATACGCAGTATTTT

clone size: NA
J gene: TRBJ2-5
D gene: TRBD2
V gene: TRBV4-1
CDR3 protein: CASSQVLAGGSMQTQYF
CDR3 DNA: TGCGCCAGCAGCCAAGTGCTAGCGGGAGGGTCGATGCAGACCCAGTACTTC

clone size: many
J gene: TRBJ2-5
D gene: NA
V gene: TRBV11-2
CDR3 protein: CASSLLVGTQETQYF
CDR3 DNA: TGTGCCAGCAGCTTACTTGTAGGAACCCAAGAGACCCAGTACTTC

clone size: few
J gene: TRBJ1-1
D gene: TRBD1
V gene: TRBV13
CDR3 protein: CASSQDRGLMNTEAFF
CDR3 DNA: TGTGCCAGCAGCCAAGACAGGGGGCTCATGAACACTGAAGCTTTCTTT

clone size: many
J gene: TRBJ2-7
D gene: TRBD1
V gene: TRBV28
CDR3 protein: CASNSQSGQSYEQYF
CDR3 DNA: TGTGCCAGCAATTCTCAGTCGGGACAGTCCTACGAGCAGTACTTC

clone size: many
J gene: TRBJ1-5
D gene: NA
V gene: TRBV7-9
CDR3 protein: CASSLGGGNNQPQHF
CDR3 DNA: TGTGCCAGCAGCTTGGGTGGAGGGAACAATCAGCCCCAGCATTTT

clone size: NA
J gene: TRBJ2-2
D gene: NA
V gene: TRBV5-1
CDR3 protein: CASSQADWRHTGELFF
CDR3 DNA: TGCGCCAGCAGCCAAGCGGACTGGCGACACACCGGGGAGCTGTTTTTT

clone size: NA
J gene: TRBJ2-2
D gene: NA
V gene: TRBV6-1
CDR3 protein: CASHYLGGPTGELFF
CDR3 DNA: TGTGCCAGTCATTATTTGGGGGGACCCACCGGGGAGCTGTTTTTT

clone size: NA
J gene: TRBJ2-1
D gene: NA
V gene: TRBV5-1
CDR3 protein: CASSLERAVNEQFF
CDR3 DNA: TGCGCCAGCAGCTTGGAAAGGGCGGTAAATGAGCAGTTCTTC

clone size: many
J gene: TRBJ2-4
D gene: TRBD1
V gene: TRBV28
CDR3 protein: CASSTSGTGGNIQYF
CDR3 DNA: TGTGCCAGCAGTACTTCCGGGACAGGGGGGAACATTCAGTACTTC

clone size: few
J gene: TRBJ2-4
D gene: NA
V gene: TRBV5-1
CDR3 protein: CASSLGPGSENIQYF
CDR3 DNA: TGCGCCAGCAGCTTGGGACCCGGGTCAGAGAACATTCAGTACTTC

clone size: many
J gene: TRBJ2-7
D gene: TRBD2
V gene: TRBV7-9
CDR3 protein: CASSFLRESMGEQYF
CDR3 DNA: TGTGCCAGCAGCTTTCTGCGGGAGTCTATGGGCGAGCAGTACTTC

clone size: few
J gene: TRBJ1-1
D gene: TRBD1
V gene: TRBV27
CDR3 protein: CASSFRQGACTEAFF
CDR3 DNA: TGTGCCAGCAGTTTTCGTCAGGGGGCGTGCACTGAAGCTTTCTTT

clone size: many
J gene: TRBJ1-4
D gene: NA
V gene: TRBV11-2
CDR3 protein: CASSLHPGGMEKLFF
CDR3 DNA: TGTGCCAGCAGCTTACACCCTGGGGGGATGGAAAAACTGTTTTTT

clone size: few
J gene: TRBJ2-1
D gene: TRBD2
V gene: TRBV7-2
CDR3 protein: CASSWARLASNEQFF
CDR3 DNA: TGTGCCAGCAGCTGGGCTCGACTAGCTTCGAATGAGCAGTTCTTC

clone size: many
J gene: TRBJ2-5
D gene: TRBD1
V gene: TRBV5-1
CDR3 protein: CASSFQGQGETQYF
CDR3 DNA: TGCGCCAGCAGCTTCCAAGGACAGGGAGAGACCCAGTACTTC

clone size: NA
J gene: TRBJ1-1
D gene: NA
V gene: TRBV5-1
CDR3 protein: CASSLAGGGNTEASF
CDR3 DNA: TGCGCCAGCAGCTTGGCCGGGGGGGGGAACACTGAAGCTTCCTTT

clone size: NA
J gene: TRBJ1-3
D gene: NA
V gene: TRBV27
CDR3 protein: CASSSFYGGRRNTIYF
CDR3 DNA: TGTGCCAGCAGTTCATTTTACGGGGGGCGAAGAAACACCATATATTTT

clone size: many
J gene: TRBJ2-3
D gene: NA
V gene: TRBV12-3/TRBV12-4
CDR3 protein: CATRGGSTDTQYF
CDR3 DNA: TGTGCCACCAGGGGGGGAAGCACAGATACGCAGTATTTT

clone size: NA
J gene: TRBJ2-2
D gene: NA
V gene: TRBV11-3
CDR3 protein: CASSPKYSGERFF
CDR3 DNA: TGTGCCAGCAGCCCAAAGTATTCCGGGGAGCGGTTTTTT

clone size: many
J gene: TRBJ1-1
D gene: NA
V gene: TRBV28
CDR3 protein: CASRVSGLREAFF
CDR3 DNA: TGTGCCAGCAGAGTGTCAGGTCTTAGAGAAGCTTTCTTT

clone size: few
J gene: TRBJ2-7
D gene: TRBD2
V gene: TRBV29-1
CDR3 protein: CSVGTRGLGEQYF
CDR3 DNA: TGCAGCGTTGGGACTAGAGGGTTGGGGGAGCAGTACTTC

clone size: few
J gene: TRBJ2-7
D gene: TRBD2
V gene: TRBV20-1
CDR3 protein: CSASPTSGRDEQYF
CDR3 DNA: TGCAGTGCTAGTCCCACTAGCGGAAGAGACGAGCAGTACTTC

clone size: many
J gene: TRBJ2-7
D gene: TRBD1
V gene: TRBV6-1
CDR3 protein: CASRDTRTGVRYEQYF
CDR3 DNA: TGTGCCAGCAGGGACACAAGGACAGGAGTCCGGTACGAGCAGTACTTC

clone size: few
J gene: TRBJ2-1
D gene: TRBD2
V gene: TRBV19
CDR3 protein: CASSIVLAGVNEQFF
CDR3 DNA: TGTGCCAGTAGTATTGTTCTAGCGGGAGTAAATGAGCAGTTCTTC

clone size: few
J gene: TRBJ1-4
D gene: NA
V gene: TRBV7-2
CDR3 protein: CASSGGGINEKLFF
CDR3 DNA: TGTGCCAGTTCTGGGGGAGGGATTAATGAAAAACTGTTTTTT

clone size: many
J gene: TRBJ1-6
D gene: NA
V gene: TRBV13
CDR3 protein: CASSLEGSPLHF
CDR3 DNA: TGTGCCAGCAGCTTAGAGGGCTCACCCCTCCACTTT

clone size: many
J gene: TRBJ2-2
D gene: NA
V gene: TRBV7-9
CDR3 protein: CASSTGGPTNGELFF
CDR3 DNA: TGTGCCAGCAGCACCGGCGGACCGACCAACGGGGAGCTGTTTTTT

clone size: NA
J gene: TRBJ2-2
D gene: NA
V gene: TRBV7-6
CDR3 protein: CASSLEARRFVNTGELFF
CDR3 DNA: TGTGCCAGCAGCTTAGAAGCTAGAAGGTTCGTGAACACCGGGGAGCTGTTTTTT

clone size: few
J gene: TRBJ1-1
D gene: NA
V gene: TRBV25-1
CDR3 protein: CASSVGPLNTEAFF
CDR3 DNA: TGTGCCAGCAGTGTCGGGCCACTGAACACTGAAGCTTTCTTT

clone size: many
J gene: TRBJ1-2
D gene: TRBD1
V gene: TRBV19
CDR3 protein: CASTPQGARFDGYTF
CDR3 DNA: TGTGCCAGTACTCCACAGGGGGCGAGGTTTGATGGCTACACCTTC

clone size: many
J gene: TRBJ2-7
D gene: NA
V gene: TRBV6-5
CDR3 protein: CASSSTKEQYF
CDR3 DNA: TGTGCCAGCAGTTCGACTAAAGAGCAGTACTTC

clone size: many
J gene: TRBJ2-3
D gene: NA
V gene: TRBV11-3
CDR3 protein: CASSLSATDTQYF
CDR3 DNA: TGTGCCAGCAGCTTATCGGCCACAGATACGCAGTATTTT

clone size: NA
J gene: TRBJ2-7
D gene: NA
V gene: TRBV10-3
CDR3 protein: CAISERGDRDPYEQYF
CDR3 DNA: TGTGCCATCAGTGAGCGCGGGGATAGGGATCCCTACGAGCAGTACTTC

clone size: NA
J gene: TRBJ1-2
D gene: NA
V gene: TRBV9
CDR3 protein: CASSVAGANYGYTF
CDR3 DNA: TGTGCCAGCAGCGTAGCTGGGGCTAACTATGGCTACACCTTC

clone size: NA
J gene: TRBJ2-2
D gene: TRBD2
V gene: TRBV12-3/TRBV12-4
CDR3 protein: CASSSPVSGTSGRRAGELFF
CDR3 DNA: TGTGCCAGCAGTTCTCCAGTTTCCGGGACTAGCGGGAGGAGGGCCGGGGAGCTGTTTTTT

clone size: few
J gene: TRBJ2-2
D gene: TRBD2
V gene: TRBV12-3/TRBV12-4
CDR3 protein: CASSDSGTSVGTGELFF
CDR3 DNA: TGTGCCAGCAGTGACTCCGGGACTAGCGTAGGAACCGGGGAGCTGTTTTTT

clone size: NA
J gene: TRBJ2-1
D gene: TRBD2
V gene: TRBV19
CDR3 protein: CASSIFLAGVGGEQFF
CDR3 DNA: TGTGCCAGTAGTATTTTTTTAGCGGGAGTCGGCGGTGAGCAGTTCTTC

clone size: NA
J gene: TRBJ2-7
D gene: TRBD1
V gene: TRBV7-3
CDR3 protein: CASSPTGTAREQYF
CDR3 DNA: TGTGCCAGCAGCCCCACCGGGACAGCTAGGGAGCAGTACTTC

clone size: NA
J gene: TRBJ2-7
D gene: TRBD1
V gene: TRBV19
CDR3 protein: CASSTPGQWVSEQYF
CDR3 DNA: TGTGCCAGTAGCACACCGGGACAGTGGGTTTCCGAGCAGTACTTC

clone size: many
J gene: TRBJ1-2
D gene: NA
V gene: TRBV28
CDR3 protein: CASSGGTSQWYGYTF
CDR3 DNA: TGTGCCAGCAGCGGCGGGACATCCCAATGGTATGGCTACACCTTC

clone size: many
J gene: TRBJ2-1
D gene: TRBD2
V gene: TRBV5-5
CDR3 protein: CASSPQAPAGAYNEQFF
CDR3 DNA: TGTGCCAGCAGCCCTCAGGCCCCGGCGGGAGCCTACAATGAGCAGTTCTTC

clone size: NA
J gene: TRBJ2-5
D gene: NA
V gene: TRBV7-9
CDR3 protein: CASSFIPETQYF
CDR3 DNA: TGTGCCAGCAGCTTTATTCCGGAGACCCAGTACTTC

clone size: many
J gene: TRBJ1-4
D gene: NA
V gene: TRBV28
CDR3 protein: CATRMGWANEKLFF
CDR3 DNA: TGTGCCACCAGAATGGGTTGGGCTAATGAAAAACTGTTTTTT

clone size: few
J gene: TRBJ2-5
D gene: NA
V gene: TRBV9
CDR3 protein: CASSVAYSGRNQYF
CDR3 DNA: TGTGCCAGCAGCGTCGCTTACTCAGGGAGAAACCAGTACTTC

clone size: many
J gene: TRBJ2-2
D gene: NA
V gene: TRBV5-1
CDR3 protein: CASSPLGRPNTGELFF
CDR3 DNA: TGCGCCAGCAGCCCTTTGGGACGGCCGAACACCGGGGAGCTGTTTTTT

clone size: NA
J gene: TRBJ1-6
D gene: TRBD1
V gene: TRBV20-1
CDR3 protein: CSARVTGGELGNSPLHF
CDR3 DNA: TGCAGTGCTAGAGTGACAGGGGGCGAGCTTGGGAATTCACCCCTCCACTTT

clone size: NA
J gene: TRBJ2-2
D gene: TRBD2
V gene: TRBV2
CDR3 protein: CASSGLAANTGELFF
CDR3 DNA: TGTGCCAGCAGTGGACTAGCGGCAAACACCGGGGAGCTGTTTTTT

clone size: many
J gene: TRBJ1-5
D gene: TRBD1
V gene: TRBV29-1
CDR3 protein: CSVDQDRGRQPQHF
CDR3 DNA: TGCAGCGTTGATCAGGACAGGGGGCGACAGCCCCAGCATTTT

clone size: few
J gene: TRBJ2-7
D gene: TRBD1
V gene: TRBV4-1
CDR3 protein: CASSHGQGVSYEQYF
CDR3 DNA: TGCGCCAGCAGCCACGGACAGGGGGTATCCTACGAGCAGTACTTC

clone size: few
J gene: TRBJ2-3
D gene: NA
V gene: TRBV6-2/TRBV6-3
CDR3 protein: CASSYRGGTDTQYF
CDR3 DNA: TGTGCCAGCAGTTACCGGGGCGGCACAGATACGCAGTATTTT

clone size: many
J gene: TRBJ2-7
D gene: NA
V gene: TRBV5-1
CDR3 protein: CASSSRDRQYEQYF
CDR3 DNA: TGCGCCAGCAGCTCGCGGGACAGACAGTACGAGCAGTACTTC

clone size: many
J gene: TRBJ2-1
D gene: TRBD2
V gene: TRBV18
CDR3 protein: CASSPPLLAGANEQFF
CDR3 DNA: TGTGCCAGCTCACCACCGTTGCTAGCGGGAGCCAATGAGCAGTTCTTC

clone size: many
J gene: TRBJ2-1
D gene: NA
V gene: TRBV6-2/TRBV6-3
CDR3 protein: CASSYEGLGQFF
CDR3 DNA: TGTGCCAGCAGTTACGAGGGGCTTGGGCAGTTCTTC

clone size: many
J gene: TRBJ2-3
D gene: TRBD1
V gene: TRBV27
CDR3 protein: CASSLSGQGADTQYF
CDR3 DNA: TGTGCCAGCAGTTTATCGGGACAGGGGGCAGATACGCAGTATTTT

clone size: once
J gene: TRBJ2-1
D gene: TRBD2
V gene: TRBV7-9
CDR3 protein: CASLPFLSGQKSQVGNEQFF
CDR3 DNA: TGTGCCAGCCTCCCGTTCCTTAGCGGGCAGAAATCACAGGTTGGCAATGAGCAGTTCTTC

clone size: many
J gene: TRBJ2-2
D gene: TRBD1
V gene: TRBV11-2
CDR3 protein: CASSIPGQGTGELFF
CDR3 DNA: TGTGCCAGCAGCATACCGGGACAGGGGACCGGGGAGCTGTTTTTT

clone size: few
J gene: TRBJ1-2
D gene: TRBD1
V gene: TRBV5-1
CDR3 protein: CASSGTGQGSYGYTF
CDR3 DNA: TGCGCCAGCAGCGGAACGGGACAGGGCTCCTATGGCTACACCTTC